This T cell receptor beta chain was sequenced for a study of cytomegalovirus exposure and HLA in healthy donors. Study-level results: It was reported that TCR beta sequences correctly inferred the HLA-A and HLA-B alleles for most subjects. Relative to the approximately 660-donor mean, N-insertions were reportedly fewer in an Asian-associated ancestry cluster in a later analysis. Published work reported that the classifier diagnosed cytomegalovirus status with high specificity and sensitivity.

Use of 60 Vbeta and 13 Jbeta primers characterized the PCR. Data came from immunoSEQ multiplex PCR; TCRdb stores just in-frame clones and leaves some out. The sample has around 50,000 clones, about 70% seen once; the top ten hold 5% to 7.5%. The V gene lost 5 bases and the J gene lost 5 bases, with 16 bases spanning the gap. Germline V gene sequence: CDR1 SGHDT, CDR2 YYEEEE. This CDR3 has 15 residues. Regarding this clone: No antigen is known for it. The same CDR3 is also encoded by other DNA sequences in this sample.

The sequence was collected from a young man in good health and CMV-seronegative. Sequencing was done on a sample of PBMCs. V and J are TRBV5-6 and TRBJ2-2, with a tentative D call TRBD1 (6 bases). The CDR3 nucleotides read TGTGCCAGCAGTTCGAGTCCAGGGGAAACCGGGGAGCTGTTTTTT. As protein: CASSSSPGETGELFF.